The present TCR beta chain was sequenced within a study of blood T cell repertoires in COVID-19. On the study more broadly: Specimens from acute and convalescent COVID-19 originated in the United States, Italy and Spain.

Those enrolled, adults aged about 18 to 95 years, came from around 24 US areas. Participants' reported clinical history set cohort assignment. The CDR3 length is 14 residues. Germline CDR1 is SGHTA and CDR2 is FQGNSA. V was pared by 7 bases and J by 2 bases, with 4 bases of the junction left unmatched. Per the authors' pipeline: Reference gene primer amplification in the assay estimated nucleated cell counts. Clones were read by immunoSEQ multiplex PCR, and TCRdb kept only the in-frame ones, dropping some. The V and J calls and clone size come from that table; D and trimming were worked out from the DNA. Among fewer than 450,000 clones listed, approximately 90% were seen once.

The source material was PBMCs or T cells enriched from blood (not recorded which). This TCR was sampled from a woman aged 18-29 years who had recovered from COVID-19. This chain joins TRBV7-2 and TRBJ1-2; 10 bases align to TRBD1. The chain's CDR3 is CASIRDRGNYGYTF. Here the CDR3 DNA reads TGTGCCAGCATCCGGGACAGGGGCAACTATGGCTACACCTTC.